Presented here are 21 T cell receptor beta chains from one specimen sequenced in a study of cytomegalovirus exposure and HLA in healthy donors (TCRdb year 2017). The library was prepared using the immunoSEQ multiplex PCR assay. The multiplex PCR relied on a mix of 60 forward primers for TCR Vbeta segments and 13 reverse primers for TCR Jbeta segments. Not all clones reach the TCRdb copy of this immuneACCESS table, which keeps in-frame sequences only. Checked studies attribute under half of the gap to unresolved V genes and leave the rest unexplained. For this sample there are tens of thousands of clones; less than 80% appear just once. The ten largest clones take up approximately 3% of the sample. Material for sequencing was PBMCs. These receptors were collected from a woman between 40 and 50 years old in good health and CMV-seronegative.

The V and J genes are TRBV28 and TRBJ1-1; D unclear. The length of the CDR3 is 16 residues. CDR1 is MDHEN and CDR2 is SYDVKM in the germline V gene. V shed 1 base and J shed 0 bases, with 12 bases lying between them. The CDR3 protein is CASSLSRRGMNTEAFF. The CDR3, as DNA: TGTGCCAGCAGTTTATCAAGGAGAGGGATGAACACTGAAGCTTTCTTT.

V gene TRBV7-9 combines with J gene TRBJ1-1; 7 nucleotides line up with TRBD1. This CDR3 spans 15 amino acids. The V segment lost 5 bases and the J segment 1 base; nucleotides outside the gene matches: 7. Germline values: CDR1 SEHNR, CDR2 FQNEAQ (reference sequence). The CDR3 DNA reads TGTGCCAGCAGCCCACAGGGGACCGGGAACACTGAAGCTTTCTTT. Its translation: CASSPQGTGNTEAFF.

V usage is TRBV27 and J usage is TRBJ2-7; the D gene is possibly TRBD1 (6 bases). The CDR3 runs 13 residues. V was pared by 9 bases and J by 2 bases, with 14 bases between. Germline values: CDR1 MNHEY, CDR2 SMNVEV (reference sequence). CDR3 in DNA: TGTGCCAGTGCTGTACAGGGTACCTACGAGCAGTACTTC. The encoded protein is CASAVQGTYEQYF.

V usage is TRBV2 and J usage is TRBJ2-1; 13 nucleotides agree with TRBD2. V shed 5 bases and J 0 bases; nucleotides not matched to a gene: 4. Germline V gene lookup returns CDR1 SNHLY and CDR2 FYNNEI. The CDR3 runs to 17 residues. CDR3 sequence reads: CASSRGTSGISYNEQFF. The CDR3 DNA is TGTGCCAGCAGTCGAGGGACTAGCGGGATCTCCTACAATGAGCAGTTCTTC.

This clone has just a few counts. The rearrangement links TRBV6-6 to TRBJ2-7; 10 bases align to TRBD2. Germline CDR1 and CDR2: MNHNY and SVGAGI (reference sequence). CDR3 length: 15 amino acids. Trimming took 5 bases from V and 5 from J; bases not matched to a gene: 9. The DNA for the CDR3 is TGTGCCAGCAGTAAAGAGCGGGAGGGCCGCGACGAGCAGTACTTC. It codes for CASSKEREGRDEQYF.

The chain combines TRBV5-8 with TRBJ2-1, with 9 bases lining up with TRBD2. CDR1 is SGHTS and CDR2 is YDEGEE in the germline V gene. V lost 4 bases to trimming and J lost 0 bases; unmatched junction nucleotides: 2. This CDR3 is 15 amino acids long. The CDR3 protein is CASSSSGSSYNEQFF. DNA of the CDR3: TGTGCCAGCAGCAGTAGCGGGAGCTCCTACAATGAGCAGTTCTTC.

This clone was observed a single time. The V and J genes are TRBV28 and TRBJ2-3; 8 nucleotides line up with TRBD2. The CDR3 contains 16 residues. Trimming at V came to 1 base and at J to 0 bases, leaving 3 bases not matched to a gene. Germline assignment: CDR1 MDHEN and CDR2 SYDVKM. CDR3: CASSLYLAGSTDTQYF. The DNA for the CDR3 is TGTGCCAGCAGTTTATACCTAGCGGGTAGCACAGATACGCAGTATTTT.

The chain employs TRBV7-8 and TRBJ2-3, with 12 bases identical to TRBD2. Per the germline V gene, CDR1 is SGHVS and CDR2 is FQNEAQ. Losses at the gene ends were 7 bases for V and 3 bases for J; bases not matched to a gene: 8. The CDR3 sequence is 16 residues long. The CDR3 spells CASTYSSGRGTDTQYF. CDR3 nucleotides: TGTGCCAGCACCTATTCTAGCGGGAGGGGGACAGATACGCAGTATTTT.

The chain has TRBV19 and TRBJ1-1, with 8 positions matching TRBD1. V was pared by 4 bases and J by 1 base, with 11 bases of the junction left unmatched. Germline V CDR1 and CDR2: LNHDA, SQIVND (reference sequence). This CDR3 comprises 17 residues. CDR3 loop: CASSTLLRGQRNTEAFF. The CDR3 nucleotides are TGTGCCAGTAGTACACTACTCAGGGGGCAAAGGAACACTGAAGCTTTCTTT.

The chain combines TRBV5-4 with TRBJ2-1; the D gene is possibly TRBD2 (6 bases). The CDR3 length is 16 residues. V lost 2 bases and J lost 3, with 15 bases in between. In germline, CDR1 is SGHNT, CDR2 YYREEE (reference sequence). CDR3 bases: TGTGCCAGCAGCTTCTCACGGGGAGGTATCTACAATGAGCAGTTCTTC. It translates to CASSFSRGGIYNEQFF.

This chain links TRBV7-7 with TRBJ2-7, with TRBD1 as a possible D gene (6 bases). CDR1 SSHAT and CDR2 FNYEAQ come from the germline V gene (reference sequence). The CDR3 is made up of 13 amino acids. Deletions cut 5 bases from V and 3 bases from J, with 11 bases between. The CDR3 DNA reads TGTGCCAGCAGCCTAGGACAGTACTACGAGCAGTACTTC. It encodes CASSLGQYYEQYF.

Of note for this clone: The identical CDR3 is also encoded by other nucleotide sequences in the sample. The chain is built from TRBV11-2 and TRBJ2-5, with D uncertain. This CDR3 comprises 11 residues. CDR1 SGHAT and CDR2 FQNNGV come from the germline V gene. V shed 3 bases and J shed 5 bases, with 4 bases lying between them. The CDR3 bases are TGTGCCAGCAGCTTCGGGGAGACCCAGTACTTC. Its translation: CASSFGETQYF.

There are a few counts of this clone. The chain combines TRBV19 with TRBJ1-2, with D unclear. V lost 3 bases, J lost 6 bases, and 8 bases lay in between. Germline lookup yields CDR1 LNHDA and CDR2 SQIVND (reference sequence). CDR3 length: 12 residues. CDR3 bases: TGTGCCAGTAGTATTGGCAGCGATGGCTACACCTTC. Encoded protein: CASSIGSDGYTF. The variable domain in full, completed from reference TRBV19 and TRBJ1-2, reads DGGITQSPKYLFRKEGQNVTLSCEQNLNHDAMYWYRQDPGQGLRLIYYSQIVNDFQKGDIAEGYSVSREKKESFPLTVTSAQKNPTAFYLCASSIGSDGYTFGSGTRLTVV.

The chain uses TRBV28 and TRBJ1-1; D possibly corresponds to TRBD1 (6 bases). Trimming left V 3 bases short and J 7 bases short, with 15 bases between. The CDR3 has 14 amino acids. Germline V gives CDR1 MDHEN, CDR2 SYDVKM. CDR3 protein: CASSFTWEGGEAFF. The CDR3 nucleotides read TGTGCCAGCAGTTTTACGTGGGAAGGGGGTGAAGCTTTCTTT.

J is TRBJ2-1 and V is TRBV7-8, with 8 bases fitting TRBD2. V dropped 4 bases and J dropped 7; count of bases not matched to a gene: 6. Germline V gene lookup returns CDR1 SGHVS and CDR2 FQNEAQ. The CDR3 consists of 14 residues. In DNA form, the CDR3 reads TGTGCCAGCAGCTCACGGGCTAGCGGGAATGAGCAGTTCTTC. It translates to CASSSRASGNEQFF.

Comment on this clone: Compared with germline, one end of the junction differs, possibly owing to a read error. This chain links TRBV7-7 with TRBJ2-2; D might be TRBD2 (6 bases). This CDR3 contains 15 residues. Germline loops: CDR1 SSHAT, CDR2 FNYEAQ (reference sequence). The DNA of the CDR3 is TGTGCTAGCAGCACCAGGGACTCTAACACCGGGGAGCTGTTTTTT. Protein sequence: CASSTRDSNTGELFF. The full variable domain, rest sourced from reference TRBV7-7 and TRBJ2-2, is GAGVSQSPRYKVTKRGQDVTLRCDPISSHATLYWYQQALGQGPEFLTYFNYEAQPDKSGLPSDRFSAERPEGSISTLTIQRTEQRDSAMYRCASSTRDSNTGELFFGEGSRLTVL.

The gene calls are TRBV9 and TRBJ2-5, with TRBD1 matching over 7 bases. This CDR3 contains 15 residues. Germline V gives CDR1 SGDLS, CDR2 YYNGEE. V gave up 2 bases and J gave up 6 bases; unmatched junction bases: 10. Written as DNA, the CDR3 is TGTGCCAGCAGCGTCCGGGACAGAATGGAAAAGACCCAGTACTTC. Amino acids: CASSVRDRMEKTQYF.

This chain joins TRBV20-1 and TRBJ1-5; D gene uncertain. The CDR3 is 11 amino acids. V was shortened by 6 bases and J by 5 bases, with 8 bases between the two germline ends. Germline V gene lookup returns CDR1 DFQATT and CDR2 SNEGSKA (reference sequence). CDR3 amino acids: CSAASDQPQHF. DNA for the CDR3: TGCAGTGCCGCCAGTGATCAGCCCCAGCATTTT.

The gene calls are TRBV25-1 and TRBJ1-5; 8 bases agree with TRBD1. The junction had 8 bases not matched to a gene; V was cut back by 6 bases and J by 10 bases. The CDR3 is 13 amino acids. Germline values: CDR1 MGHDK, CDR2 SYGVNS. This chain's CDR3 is CASRHISGGPQHF. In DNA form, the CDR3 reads TGTGCCAGCAGACACATCTCAGGGGGCCCCCAGCATTTT.

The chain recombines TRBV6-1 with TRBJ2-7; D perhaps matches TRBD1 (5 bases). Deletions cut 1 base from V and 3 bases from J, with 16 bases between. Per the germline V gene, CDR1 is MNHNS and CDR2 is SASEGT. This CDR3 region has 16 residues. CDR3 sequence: CASSEGQGRVDYEQYF. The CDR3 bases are TGTGCCAGCAGTGAAGGGCAGGGAAGGGTCGACTACGAGCAGTACTTC.

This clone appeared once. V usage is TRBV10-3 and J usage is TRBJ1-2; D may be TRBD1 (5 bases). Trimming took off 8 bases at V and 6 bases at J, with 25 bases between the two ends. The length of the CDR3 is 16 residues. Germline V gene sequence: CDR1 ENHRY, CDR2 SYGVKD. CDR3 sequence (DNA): TGTGCCATCGACGGGGTCCGACGGGGGAAGGTCGATGGCTACACCTTC. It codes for CAIDGVRRGKVDGYTF.